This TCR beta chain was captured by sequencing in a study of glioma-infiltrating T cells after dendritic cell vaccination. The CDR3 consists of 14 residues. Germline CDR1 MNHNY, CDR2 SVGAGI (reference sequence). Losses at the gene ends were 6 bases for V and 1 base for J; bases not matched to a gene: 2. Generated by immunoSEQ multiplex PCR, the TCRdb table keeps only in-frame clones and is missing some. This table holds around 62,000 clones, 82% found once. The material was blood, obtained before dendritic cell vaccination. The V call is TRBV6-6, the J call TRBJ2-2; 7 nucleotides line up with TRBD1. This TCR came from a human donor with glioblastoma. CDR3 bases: TGTGCCAGCAGACGACAGGGGAACACCGGGGAGCTGTTTTTT. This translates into CASRRQGNTGELFF.